The 20 T cell receptor beta chains reported below all come from one sample, sequenced in a study of blood T cells in healthy people across ages (dated by TCRdb to between 2015 and 2017). Libraries were prepared through 5' RACE. A second roughly 6 to 12 cycle PCR used a sample-barcoded 5' primer and a J-beta primer mix. TCRdb passed the public sequencing reads through fastp at Q25 and MiXCR, retaining productive beta sequences. Each record represents a unique CDR3 protein, reported with the most common genes and DNA among its rows. The sample includes some 1,800,000 distinct CDR3 sequences, with 30% to 40% observed a single time. 20% to 25% of the sample is held by the ten biggest clonotypes. Material: blood. The source of these receptors is a human donor in good health.

V usage is TRBV7-2 and J usage is TRBJ2-1; D might be TRBD2 (5 bases). The CDR3 has 14 amino acids. Trimming removed 1 base from V and 9 bases from J, with 13 bases in between. CDR1 is SGHTA, CDR2 FQGNSA, per germline. In nucleotides, the CDR3 is TGTGCCAGCAGCTTAGGCGGTTGGAGCGGTGAGCAGTTCTTC. Its translation: CASSLGGWSGEQFF.

The rearrangement uses TRBV5-1 and TRBJ1-2; D gene unclear. Germline CDR1 reads SGHRS; CDR2 reads YFSETQ. The CDR3 is 13 residues long. V lost 1 base, J lost 6 bases, and 10 bases lay in between. The CDR3: CASSLMRQDGYTF. The CDR3 DNA is TGCGCCAGCAGCTTGATGCGGCAAGATGGCTACACCTTC.

The chain recombines TRBV6-6 with TRBJ2-7, with TRBD1 matching over 8 bases. The CDR3 has 12 amino acids. Germline V CDR1 and CDR2: MNHNY, SVGAGI (reference sequence). J gave up 5 bases and V 7 bases, and 4 bases lay outside the gene matches. In nucleotides, the CDR3 is TGTGCCAGCACAAAACAGGGGGACGAGCAGTACTTC. Translated: CASTKQGDEQYF.

The rearrangement links TRBV7-2 to TRBJ2-5; D possibly corresponds to TRBD2 (6 bases). With the DNA end fitting TRBJ2-7 better, the J assignment may be wrong. The CDR3 covers 15 residues. CDR1 and CDR2 from the germline V gene are SGHTA and FQGNSA. The CDR3 DNA reads TGTGCCAGCAGCTGGAGGGTATCTGATGCCTACGAGCAGTACTTC. Protein sequence: CASSWRVSDAYEQYF.

This clonotype was found a few times. The chain is built from TRBV25-1 and TRBJ2-1; D unclear. The germline V gene encodes CDR1 MGHDK and CDR2 SYGVNS. CDR3 length: 10 amino acids. The V end lost 11 bases, the J end lost 6 bases, and 8 bases lay between the germline ends. CDR3 bases: TGTGCCGGCCCGACCAATGAGCAGTTCTTC. This encodes CAGPTNEQFF.

This clonotype appeared a few times. The rearrangement links TRBV7-9 to TRBJ1-1; D unresolved. V was shortened by 5 bases and J by 8 bases, with 12 bases between the two germline ends. CDR3 size: 12 residues. CDR1 SEHNR and CDR2 FQNEAQ come from the germline V gene (reference sequence). CDR3 sequence (DNA): TGTGCCAGCAGCCCCCTGGAAGGGGAAGCTTTCTTT. Encoded protein: CASSPLEGEAFF.

This clonotype was observed a single time. The chain has TRBV12-3 or TRBV12-4 and TRBJ2-2, with 11 bases that match TRBD1. J lost 6 bases, V lost 5 bases, and 5 bases had no gene match. This CDR3 contains 15 residues. CDR3 region: CASSRTGGDAGELFF. In DNA, the CDR3 is TGTGCCAGCAGTAGGACAGGGGGCGACGCCGGGGAGCTGTTTTTT.

The sample holds one count of this clonotype. Written as DNA, the CDR3 is TGTGCCAGCAGCTTAAACGACCCCAGGGGTGAGCAGTTCTTC. It yields the protein CASSLNDPRGEQFF. The J gene is TRBJ2-1, the V gene TRBV7-2, with a tentative D call TRBD1 (6 bases). The CDR3 has 14 amino acids. Per germline, CDR1 SGHTA and CDR2 FQGNSA. V was clipped by 2 bases and J by 9 bases, with 14 bases between them.

CDR3 coding DNA: TGCGCCAGCAGTATCCTCACTAGCGGAATAGATACGCAGTATTTT. Protein product: CASSILTSGIDTQYF. The chain couples TRBV4-1 to TRBJ2-3; TRBD2 matches 8 bases. V gave up 6 bases and J gave up 5 bases; unmatched junction bases: 10. Germline assignment: CDR1 MGHRA and CDR2 YSYEKL. The CDR3 runs to 15 residues.

This clonotype was picked up one time. The genes are TRBV2 and TRBJ2-2, with D possibly being TRBD1 or TRBD2 (6 bases each). Trimming took 1 base from V and 0 from J, leaving 18 bases between them. The V gene's germline CDR1 is SNHLY and CDR2 FYNNEI. The CDR3 contains 19 residues. CDR3 amino acids: CASSEEDIGGTSNTGELFF. CDR3 nucleotides: TGTGCCAGCAGTGAAGAGGATATCGGCGGGACATCGAACACCGGGGAGCTGTTTTTT.

This clonotype occurred a few times. The V and J genes are TRBV12-3 or TRBV12-4 and TRBJ2-5, with D possibly called TRBD1 or TRBD2 (6 bases each). The V gene lost 6 bases and the J gene lost 4 bases, with 15 bases spanning the gap. CDR3 length equals 14 residues. For the CDR3, the DNA is TGTGCCAGCAGCCCTAATGGAGGGGGAGAGACCCAGTACTTC. Residues: CASSPNGGGETQYF.

In DNA form, the CDR3 reads TGTGCCAGCAGCTTAGCGCGGGACTCGTCCGAGTTCTTC. It translates to CASSLARDSSEFF. The chain combines TRBV7-9 with TRBJ2-1, with D perhaps TRBD2 (6 bases). Deletions cut 0 bases from V and 14 bases from J, with 14 bases between. The CDR3 has 13 amino acids. CDR1 and CDR2 (germline): SEHNR, FQNEAQ (reference sequence).

The rearrangement uses TRBV12-3 or TRBV12-4 and TRBJ2-7; D is uncertain. V was shortened by 3 bases and J by 2 bases, with 8 bases between the two germline ends. CDR3 length equals 13 residues. DNA of the CDR3: TGTGCCAGCAGTTTTGTAAGCCCCTACGAGCAGTACTTC. Its translation: CASSFVSPYEQYF.

The chain's CDR3 is CASSNTGDPGTEAFF. The CDR3 bases are TGTGCCAGCAGTAACACGGGGGATCCGGGCACTGAAGCTTTCTTT. The V call is TRBV9, the J call TRBJ1-1, with D maybe TRBD1 (5 bases). V was pared by 5 bases and J by 4 bases, with 18 bases between. This CDR3 region has 15 residues. Looked up from germline, CDR1 is SGDLS and CDR2 is YYNGEE. Supplemented by reference TRBV9 and TRBJ1-1, the full variable domain reads DSGVTQTPKHLITATGQRVTLRCSPRSGDLSVYWYQQSLDQGLQFLIQYYNGEERAKGNILERFSAQQFPDLHSELNLSSLELGDSALYFCASSNTGDPGTEAFFGQGTRLTVV.

The CDR3 loop reads CSVEDPSSYEQYF. CDR3 sequence (DNA): TGCAGCGTTGAAGATCCGAGCTCCTACGAGCAGTACTTC. The chain is built from TRBV29-1 and TRBJ2-7; D gene unclear. The CDR3 sequence is 13 residues long. V was clipped by 0 bases and J by 0 bases, with 6 bases between them. The V gene's germline CDR1 is SQVTM and CDR2 ANQGSEA.

This chain uses TRBV12-3 or TRBV12-4 with TRBJ1-3, with 8 bases lining up with TRBD1. The length of the CDR3 is 14 residues. V was clipped by 5 bases and J by 5 bases; unmatched bases: 5. The CDR3 sequence is CASSPRGRRNTIYF. The CDR3 DNA is TGTGCCAGCAGTCCCAGGGGGCGCAGAAACACCATATATTTT.

The chain has TRBV6-2 or TRBV6-3 and TRBJ2-6; D might be TRBD2 (5 bases). Germline V lookup: CDR1 MNHEY, CDR2 SVGEGT. V shed 4 bases and J shed 0 bases, with 13 bases lying between them. The CDR3 consists of 17 residues. The DNA for the CDR3 is TGTGCCAGCAGTTGGTCCCGGGGTATCTCTGGGGCCAACGTCCTGACTTTC. Its protein is CASSWSRGISGANVLTF.

In this sample, this clonotype turned up a few times. V gene TRBV27 combines with J gene TRBJ1-1, with 8 bases lining up with TRBD1. Germline CDR1 is MNHEY and CDR2 is SMNVEV (reference sequence). The CDR3 consists of 13 residues. The trim removed 5 bases at V and 8 bases at J, leaving 7 bases unmatched. DNA for the CDR3: TGTGCCAGCAGTCATCAGGACAGGGAAGAAGCTTTCTTT. This translates into CASSHQDREEAFF.

The chain is built from TRBV2 and TRBJ2-7, with 7 bases identical to TRBD2. This CDR3 spans 15 amino acids. Trimming took 6 bases from V and 2 from J; bases not matched to a gene: 10. The V gene's germline CDR1 is SNHLY and CDR2 FYNNEI. CDR3 sequence reads: CASSFTLAQAYEQYF. The CDR3, as DNA: TGTGCCAGCAGCTTCACACTAGCGCAAGCCTACGAGCAGTACTTC.

This clonotype was counted only a few times. This chain uses TRBV7-6 with TRBJ2-1; TRBD2 agrees at 11 bases. The CDR3 has 17 amino acids. The germline V gene encodes CDR1 SGHVS and CDR2 FNYEAQ. The J segment lost 4 bases and the V segment lost 1 base, leaving 6 bases of the junction unmatched. In DNA, the CDR3 is TGTGCCAGCAGCTTAGTTAGCGGGGGGGCAAGATACAATGAGCAGTTCTTC. Translating it yields CASSLVSGGARYNEQFF.